Below are 13 T cell receptor beta chains sequenced from a single sample in a study of identifying expanded T cells in peripheral blood. The protocol was immunoSEQ multiplex PCR, while the TCRdb copy is restricted to in-frame clones and leaves out a portion. The sample contains 100,000 to 150,000 clones, approximately 86% of which appear only once. Sequencing was done on a sample of blood. Receptors originate from a person between 18 and 70 years old in good health.

The V gene is TRBV28, the J gene TRBJ1-1; D is uncertain. The CDR3 consists of 12 residues. V was clipped by 3 bases and J by 10 bases, with 12 bases between them. Looked up from germline, CDR1 is MDHEN and CDR2 is SYDVKM. The CDR3 nucleotides read TGTGCCAGCAGTTTTGGTCGTGATGCAGCTTTCTTT. It translates to CASSFGRDAAFF. Together with reference TRBV28 and TRBJ1-1, the CDR3 gives the full variable domain: DVKVTQSSRYLVKRTGEKVFLECVQDMDHENMFWYRQDPGLGLRLIYFSYDVKMKEKGDIPEGYSVSREKKERFSLILESASTNQTSMYLCASSFGRDAAFFGQGTRLTVV.

The chain combines TRBV14 with TRBJ2-1; the D gene is possibly TRBD1 (5 bases). The V gene's germline CDR1 is SGHDN and CDR2 FVKESK. The CDR3 is made up of 14 amino acids. Trimming cost V 1 base and J 9 bases, with 13 bases left between them. CDR3 sequence: CASSQGRATREQFF. CDR3 coding DNA: TGTGCCAGCAGCCAAGGCAGGGCGACCCGTGAGCAGTTCTTC.

V and J are TRBV7-2 and TRBJ1-1; D gene unclear. V dropped 5 bases and J dropped 3 bases, with 13 bases sitting between them. The germline V gene has CDR1 SGHTA and CDR2 FQGNSA. This CDR3 has 14 residues. The DNA for the CDR3 is TGTGCCAGCAGCCCCGAAGTAGGGCACACTGAAGCTTTCTTT. Translating it yields CASSPEVGHTEAFF.

The chain's CDR3 is CATSKRGGEQFF. The CDR3 region has the DNA TGTGCCACCAGCAAAAGGGGTGGTGAGCAGTTCTTC. V usage is TRBV15 and J usage is TRBJ2-1; a weak D match, TRBD1 (5 bases). V was trimmed by 4 bases and J by 9 bases, leaving 10 bases between them. Germline V lookup: CDR1 LNHNV, CDR2 YYDKDF (reference sequence). This CDR3 is 12 amino acids long. Using reference TRBV15 and TRBJ2-1 for the parts outside the CDR3, the full variable domain is DAMVIQNPRYQVTQFGKPVTLSCSQTLNHNVMYWYQQKSSQAPKLLFHYYDKDFNNEADTPDNFQSRRPNTSFCFLDIRSPGLGDTAMYLCATSKRGGEQFFGPGTRLTVL.

V gene TRBV5-6 combines with J gene TRBJ1-4; 7 nucleotides match TRBD1. Looked up from germline, CDR1 is SGHDT and CDR2 is YYEEEE. CDR3 length equals 15 residues. Germline trimming cut 3 bases from V and 0 bases from J; bases unmatched to any gene: 2. CDR3 loop: CASSSGQATNEKLFF. CDR3 sequence (DNA): TGTGCCAGCAGCTCCGGACAGGCAACTAATGAAAAACTGTTTTTT.

V is TRBV6-1 and J is TRBJ2-7, with D possibly being TRBD2 (6 bases). Germline CDR1 and CDR2: MNHNS and SASEGT. Trimming cost V 11 bases and J 7 bases, with 24 bases left between them. This CDR3 has 14 amino acids. The CDR3 nucleotides are TGTGCCTCAGCACTCCGTGCGGGACTCGGTGAGCAGTACTTC. This codes for CASALRAGLGEQYF.

The chain carries TRBV19 and TRBJ2-5; D might be TRBD1 (6 bases). The CDR3 extends over 14 amino acids. Deletions cut 8 bases from V and 5 bases from J, with 18 bases between. The germline CDR1 and CDR2 sequences are LNHDA and SQIVND (reference sequence). CDR3 loop: CASSRMGAQETQYF. DNA of the CDR3: TGTGCCAGTTCTAGGATGGGGGCGCAGGAGACCCAGTACTTC.

This chain links TRBV5-1 with TRBJ1-2; D is unresolved. Looked up from germline, CDR1 is SGHRS and CDR2 is YFSETQ. V lost 2 bases to trimming and J lost 7 bases, with 9 bases between them. The CDR3 consists of 12 residues. The chain's CDR3 is CASSFGESGYTF. For the CDR3, the DNA is TGCGCCAGCAGCTTTGGCGAGAGTGGCTACACCTTC.

In this sample, this clone turned up once. This chain links TRBV27 with TRBJ2-2, with 14 bases lining up with TRBD2. Germline assignment: CDR1 MNHEY and CDR2 SMNVEV (reference sequence). The length of the CDR3 is 18 residues. After removal of 2 bases from V and 6 bases from J, the junction contained 8 bases not matched to a gene. CDR3 nucleotide sequence: TGTGCCAGCAGTTTACTGACTAGCGGGGGGGCACTGGCCGGGGAGCTGTTTTTT. Translated: CASSLLTSGGALAGELFF.

The chain is built from TRBV27 and TRBJ2-7, with D maybe TRBD2 (5 bases). The CDR3 sequence is 14 residues long. Germline loops: CDR1 MNHEY, CDR2 SMNVEV (reference sequence). Trimming shortened V by 6 bases and J by 2 bases, and 14 bases separated the two germline ends. CDR3 DNA: TGTGCCAGCAGGGAGGCCAGGTTCCCCTACGAGCAGTACTTC. This codes for CASREARFPYEQYF.

The rearrangement uses TRBV5-1 and TRBJ2-5; the D is unclear. V was trimmed by 7 bases and J by 4 bases, leaving 14 bases between them. Germline CDR1 and CDR2: SGHRS and YFSETQ. This CDR3 is built from 13 residues. The CDR3 DNA is TGCGCCAGCGGGCCAGGTACACTAGAGACCCAGTACTTC. As protein: CASGPGTLETQYF. Filled out from reference TRBV5-1 and TRBJ2-5, the complete variable domain reads KAGVTQTPRYLIKTRGQQVTLSCSPISGHRSVSWYQQTPGQGLQFLFEYFSETQRNKGNFPGRFSGRQFSNSRSEMNVSTLELGDSALYLCASGPGTLETQYFGPGTRLLVL.

V gene TRBV6-1 combines with J gene TRBJ2-7, with 10 bases identical to TRBD2. The trim removed 2 bases at V and 5 bases at J, leaving 15 bases unmatched. The CDR3 is made up of 18 amino acids. Germline V gene data show CDR1 as MNHNS and CDR2 as SASEGT. CDR3 amino acids: CASSEKGFLAGVNHEQYF. The CDR3 coding sequence is TGTGCCAGCAGTGAAAAGGGCTTCCTAGCGGGAGTAAACCACGAGCAGTACTTC.

This clone was seen many times. The gene calls are TRBV5-6 and TRBJ1-5; weak D call: TRBD1 (6 bases). The V gene lost 4 bases and the J gene lost 3 bases, with 20 bases spanning the gap. Germline V gene data show CDR1 as SGHDT and CDR2 as YYEEEE. This CDR3 spans 17 amino acids. CDR3 loop: CASSQARGRRSNQPQHF. Written as DNA, the CDR3 is TGTGCCAGCAGCCAAGCGCGGGGGCGCAGGTCCAATCAGCCCCAGCATTTT.